This TCR beta chain was found in a study of cytomegalovirus exposure and HLA in healthy donors. For this clone: Its antigen remains unidentified.

The V gene lost 5 bases and the J gene lost 0 bases, with 17 bases spanning the gap. In germline, CDR1 is WNHNN, CDR2 SYGVQD (reference sequence). The CDR3 spans 16 residues. Findings and caveats of the study: Many donors carried some public TCRs, although rarity characterized most TCR sequences. One later analysis, an examination of the 120 validation repertoires, found that first-cohort TCR clusters tended to co-occur in them. According to the study, 180 or so TCR beta chains were cytomegalovirus-associated.

The assay was immunoSEQ multiplex PCR, and TCRdb's table has in-frame clones only and misses some. The data hold 200,000 to 250,000 clones, with more than 75% observed a single time. This TCR derives from a young woman in good health and CMV-seropositive. Sequenced material: PBMCs. V gene TRBV10-1 combines with J gene TRBJ2-7, with a possible D match to TRBD2 (7 bases). The CDR3 DNA reads TGCGCCAGCAGTCAAGGGGGAGGGCCCCACTCCTACGAGCAGTACTTC. Its translation: CASSQGGGPHSYEQYF.